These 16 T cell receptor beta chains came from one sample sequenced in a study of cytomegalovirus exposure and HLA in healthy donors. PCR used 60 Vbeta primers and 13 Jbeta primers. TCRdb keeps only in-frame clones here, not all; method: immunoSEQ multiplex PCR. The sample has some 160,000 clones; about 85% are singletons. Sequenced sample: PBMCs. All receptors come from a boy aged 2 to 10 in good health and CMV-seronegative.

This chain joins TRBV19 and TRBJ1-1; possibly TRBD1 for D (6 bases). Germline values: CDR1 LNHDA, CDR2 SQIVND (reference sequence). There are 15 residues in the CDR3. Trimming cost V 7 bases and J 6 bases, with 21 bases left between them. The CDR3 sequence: CASTSVTGSLAEAFF. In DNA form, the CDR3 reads TGTGCCAGTACGTCGGTCACAGGGAGTCTCGCTGAAGCTTTCTTT.

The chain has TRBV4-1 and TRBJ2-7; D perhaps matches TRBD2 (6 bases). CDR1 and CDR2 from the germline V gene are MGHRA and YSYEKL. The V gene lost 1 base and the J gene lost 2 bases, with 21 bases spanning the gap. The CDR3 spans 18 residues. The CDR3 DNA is TGCGCCAGCAGCCAAGGCACCGGTACTAGCTTTTATACCTACGAGCAGTACTTC. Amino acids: CASSQGTGTSFYTYEQYF.

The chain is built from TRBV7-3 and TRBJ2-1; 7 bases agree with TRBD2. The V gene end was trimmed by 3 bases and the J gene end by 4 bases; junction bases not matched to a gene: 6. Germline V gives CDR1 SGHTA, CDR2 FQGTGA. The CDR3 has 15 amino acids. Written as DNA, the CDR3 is TGTGCCAGCAGCTTCAGGGCTAGCGGATACAATGAGCAGTTCTTC. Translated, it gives CASSFRASGYNEQFF.

The CDR3 reads CATDRGPRTEAFF. Here the CDR3 DNA reads TGTGCCACGGACAGGGGCCCGAGGACTGAAGCTTTCTTT. This chain connects TRBV2 to TRBJ1-1, with 9 positions matching TRBD1. V was clipped by 10 bases and J by 5 bases; unmatched bases: 8. Germline CDR1 SNHLY, CDR2 FYNNEI. This CDR3 is built from 13 residues.

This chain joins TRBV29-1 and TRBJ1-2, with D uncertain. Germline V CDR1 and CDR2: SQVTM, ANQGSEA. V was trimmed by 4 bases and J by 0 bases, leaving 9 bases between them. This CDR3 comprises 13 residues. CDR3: CSVGPSANYGYTF. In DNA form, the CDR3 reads TGCAGCGTTGGTCCCAGCGCTAACTATGGCTACACCTTC.

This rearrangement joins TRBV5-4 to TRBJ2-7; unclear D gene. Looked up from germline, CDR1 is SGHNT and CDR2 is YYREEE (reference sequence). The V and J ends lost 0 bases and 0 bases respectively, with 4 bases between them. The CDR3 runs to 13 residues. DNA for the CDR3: TGTGCCAGCAGCTTGGCTAGCTCCTACGAGCAGTACTTC. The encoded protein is CASSLASSYEQYF.

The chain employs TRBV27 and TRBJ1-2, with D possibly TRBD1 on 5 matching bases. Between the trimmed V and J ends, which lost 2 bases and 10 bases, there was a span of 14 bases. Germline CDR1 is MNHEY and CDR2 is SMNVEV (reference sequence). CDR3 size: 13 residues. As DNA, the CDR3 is TGTGCCAGCAGTTTAGGACACGCGGCGGACTACACCTTC. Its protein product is CASSLGHAADYTF.

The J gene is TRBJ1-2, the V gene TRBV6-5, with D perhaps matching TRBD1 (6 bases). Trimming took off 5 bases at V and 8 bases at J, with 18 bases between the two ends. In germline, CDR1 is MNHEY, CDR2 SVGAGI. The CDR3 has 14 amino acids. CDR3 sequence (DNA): TGTGCCAGCAGTCGCGGCGCAGGGGATGGCGGCTACACCTTC. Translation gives CASSRGAGDGGYTF.

The CDR3 DNA is TGTGCCAGCAGCTTAATAATACGGTTGGAGGGGAATCAGCCCCAGCATTTT. Amino acid sequence: CASSLIIRLEGNQPQHF. The chain links TRBV5-8 to TRBJ1-5; weak D call: TRBD1 (5 bases). The CDR3 spans 17 residues. Per germline, CDR1 SGHTS and CDR2 YDEGEE. V lost 2 bases, J lost 4 bases, and 19 bases lay in between. Using reference TRBV5-8 and TRBJ1-5 for the parts outside the CDR3, the full variable domain is EAGVTQSPTHLIKTRGQQATLRCSPISGHTSVYWYQQALGLGLQFLLWYDEGEERNRGNFPPRFSGRQFPNYSSELNVNALELEDSALYLCASSLIIRLEGNQPQHFGDGTRLSIL.

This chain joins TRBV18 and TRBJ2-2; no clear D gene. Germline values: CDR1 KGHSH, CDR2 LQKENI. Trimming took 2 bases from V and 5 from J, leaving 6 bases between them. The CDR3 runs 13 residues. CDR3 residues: CASSPGSTGELFF. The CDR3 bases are TGTGCCAGCTCACCAGGTAGTACCGGGGAGCTGTTTTTT.

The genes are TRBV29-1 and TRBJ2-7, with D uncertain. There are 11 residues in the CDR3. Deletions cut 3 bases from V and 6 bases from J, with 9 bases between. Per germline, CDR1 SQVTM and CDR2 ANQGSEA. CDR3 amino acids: CSVDLGSEQYF. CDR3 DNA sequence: TGCAGCGTTGATCTGGGCTCCGAGCAGTACTTC.

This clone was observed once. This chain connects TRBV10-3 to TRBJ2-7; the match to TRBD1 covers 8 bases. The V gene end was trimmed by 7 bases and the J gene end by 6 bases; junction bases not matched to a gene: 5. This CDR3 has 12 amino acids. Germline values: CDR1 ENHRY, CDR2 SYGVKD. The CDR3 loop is CAIMAGGSEQYF. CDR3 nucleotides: TGTGCCATCATGGCAGGGGGCTCCGAGCAGTACTTC.

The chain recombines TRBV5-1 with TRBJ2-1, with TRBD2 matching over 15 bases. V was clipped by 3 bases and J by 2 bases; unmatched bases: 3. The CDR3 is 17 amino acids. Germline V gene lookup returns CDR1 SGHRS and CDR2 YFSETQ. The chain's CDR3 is CASSSGLAGGAYNEQFF. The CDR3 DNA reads TGCGCCAGCAGCTCAGGACTAGCGGGGGGGGCCTACAATGAGCAGTTCTTC.

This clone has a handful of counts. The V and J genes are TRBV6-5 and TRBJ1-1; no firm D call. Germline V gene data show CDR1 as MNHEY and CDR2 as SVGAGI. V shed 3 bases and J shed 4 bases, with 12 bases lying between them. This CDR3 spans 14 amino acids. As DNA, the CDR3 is TGTGCCAGCAGTTATCGGGGATGGAGCACTGAAGCTTTCTTT. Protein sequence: CASSYRGWSTEAFF.

CDR3 sequence: CASSPTYSDLGNTIYF. The CDR3 region has the DNA TGTGCCAGCAGCCCAACCTACAGTGACCTTGGAAACACCATATATTTT. This chain joins TRBV5-6 and TRBJ1-3; D gene ambiguous. The CDR3 has 16 residues. The V end lost 4 bases, the J end lost 3 bases, and 17 bases lay between the germline ends. Germline lookup yields CDR1 SGHDT and CDR2 YYEEEE.

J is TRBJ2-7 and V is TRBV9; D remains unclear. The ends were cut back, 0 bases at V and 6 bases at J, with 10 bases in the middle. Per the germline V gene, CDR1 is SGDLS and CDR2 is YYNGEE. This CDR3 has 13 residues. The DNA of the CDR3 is TGTGCCAGCAGCGTAGATCCGGGTCGCGAGCAGTACTTC. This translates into CASSVDPGREQYF.